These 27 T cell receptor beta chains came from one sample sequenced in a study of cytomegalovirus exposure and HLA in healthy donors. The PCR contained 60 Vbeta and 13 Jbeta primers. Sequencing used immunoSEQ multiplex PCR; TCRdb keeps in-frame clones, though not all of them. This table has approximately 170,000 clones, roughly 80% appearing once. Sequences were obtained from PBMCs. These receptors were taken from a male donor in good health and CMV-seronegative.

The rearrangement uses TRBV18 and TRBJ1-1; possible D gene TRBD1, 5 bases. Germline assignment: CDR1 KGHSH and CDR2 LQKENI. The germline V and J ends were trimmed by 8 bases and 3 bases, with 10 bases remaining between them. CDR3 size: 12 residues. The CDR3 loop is CASQRGDTEAFF. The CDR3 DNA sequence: TGTGCCAGCCAACGGGGGGACACTGAAGCTTTCTTT.

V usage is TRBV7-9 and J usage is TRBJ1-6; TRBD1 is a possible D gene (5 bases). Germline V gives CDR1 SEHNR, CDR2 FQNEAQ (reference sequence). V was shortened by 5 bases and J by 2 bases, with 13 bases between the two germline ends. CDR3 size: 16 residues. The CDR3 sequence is CASSPNRGTYNSPLHF. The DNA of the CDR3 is TGTGCCAGCAGCCCCAACCGGGGGACCTATAATTCACCCCTCCACTTT. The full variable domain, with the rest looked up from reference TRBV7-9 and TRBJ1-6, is DTGVSQNPRHKITKRGQNVTFRCDPISEHNRLYWYRQTLGQGPEFLTYFQNEAQLEKSRLLSDRFSAERPKGSFSTLEIQRTEQGDSAMYLCASSPNRGTYNSPLHFGNGTRLTVT.

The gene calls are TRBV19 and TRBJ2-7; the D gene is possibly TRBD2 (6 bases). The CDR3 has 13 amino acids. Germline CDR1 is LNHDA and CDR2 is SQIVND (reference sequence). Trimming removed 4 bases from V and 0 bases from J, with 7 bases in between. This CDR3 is CASSNGGSYEQYF. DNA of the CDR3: TGTGCCAGTAGTAACGGGGGCTCCTACGAGCAGTACTTC.

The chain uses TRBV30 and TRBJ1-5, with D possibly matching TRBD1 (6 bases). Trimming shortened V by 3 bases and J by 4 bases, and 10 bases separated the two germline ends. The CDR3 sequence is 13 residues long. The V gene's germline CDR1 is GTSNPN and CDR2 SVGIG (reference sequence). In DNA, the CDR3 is TGTGCCTGGAGCTCACAGGGTAATCAGCCCCAGCATTTT. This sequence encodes CAWSSQGNQPQHF. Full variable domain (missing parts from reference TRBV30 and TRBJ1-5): SQTIHQWPATLVQPVGSPLSLECTVEGTSNPNLYWYRQAAGRGLQLLFYSVGIGQISSEVPQNLSASRPQDRQFILSSKKLLLSDSGFYLCAWSSQGNQPQHFGDGTRLSIL.

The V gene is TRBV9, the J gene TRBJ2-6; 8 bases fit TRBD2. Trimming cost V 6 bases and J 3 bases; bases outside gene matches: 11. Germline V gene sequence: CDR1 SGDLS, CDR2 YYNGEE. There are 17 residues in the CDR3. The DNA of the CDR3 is TGTGCCAGCAACCACGCCGGGGGGGGGAGTGGGGCCAACGTCCTGACTTTC. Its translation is CASNHAGGGSGANVLTF.

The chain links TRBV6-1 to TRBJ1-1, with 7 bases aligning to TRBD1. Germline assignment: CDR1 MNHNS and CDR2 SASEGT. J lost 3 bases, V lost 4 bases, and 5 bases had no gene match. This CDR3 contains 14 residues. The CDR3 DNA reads TGTGCCAGCAGTGTACAGGGGATGGACACTGAAGCTTTCTTT. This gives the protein CASSVQGMDTEAFF.

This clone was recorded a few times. CDR3 loop: CASRPVDPGAYEQYF. In DNA, the CDR3 is TGTGCCAGCAGACCTGTTGATCCAGGCGCCTACGAGCAGTACTTC. This chain links TRBV27 with TRBJ2-7, with unresolved D. CDR1 is MNHEY and CDR2 is SMNVEV in the germline V gene (reference sequence). Trimming removed 6 bases from V and 2 bases from J, with 17 bases in between. The CDR3 is made up of 15 amino acids.

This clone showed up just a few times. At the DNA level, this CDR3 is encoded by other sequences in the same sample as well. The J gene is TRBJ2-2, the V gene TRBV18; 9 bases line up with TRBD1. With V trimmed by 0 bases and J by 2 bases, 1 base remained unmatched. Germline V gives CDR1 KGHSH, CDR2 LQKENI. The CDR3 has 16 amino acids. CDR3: CASSPPTGGNTGELFF. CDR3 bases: TGTGCCAGCTCACCACCCACAGGGGGCAACACCGGGGAGCTGTTTTTT.

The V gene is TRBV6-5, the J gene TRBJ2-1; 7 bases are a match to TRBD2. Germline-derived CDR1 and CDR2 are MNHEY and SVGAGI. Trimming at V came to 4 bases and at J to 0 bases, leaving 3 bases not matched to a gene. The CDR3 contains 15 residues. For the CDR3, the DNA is TGTGCCAGCAGTTTCGGCGGGAGCTCCTACAATGAGCAGTTCTTC. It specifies CASSFGGSSYNEQFF.

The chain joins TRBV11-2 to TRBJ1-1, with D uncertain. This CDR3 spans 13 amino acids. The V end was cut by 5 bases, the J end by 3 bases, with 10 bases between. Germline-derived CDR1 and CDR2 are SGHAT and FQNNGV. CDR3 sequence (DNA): TGTGCCAGCAGCCCCACTAGGTACACTGAAGCTTTCTTT. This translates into CASSPTRYTEAFF.

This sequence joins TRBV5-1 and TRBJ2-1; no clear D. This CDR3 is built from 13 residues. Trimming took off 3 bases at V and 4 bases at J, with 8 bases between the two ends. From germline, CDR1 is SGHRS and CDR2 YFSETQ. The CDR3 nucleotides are TGCGCCAGCAGCTCGTACAGTTACAATGAGCAGTTCTTC. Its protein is CASSSYSYNEQFF.

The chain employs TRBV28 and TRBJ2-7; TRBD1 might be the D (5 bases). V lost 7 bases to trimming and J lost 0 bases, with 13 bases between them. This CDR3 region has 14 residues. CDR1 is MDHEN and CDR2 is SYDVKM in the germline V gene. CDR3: CASIDRGISYEQYF. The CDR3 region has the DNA TGTGCCAGCATAGATAGGGGTATCTCCTACGAGCAGTACTTC.

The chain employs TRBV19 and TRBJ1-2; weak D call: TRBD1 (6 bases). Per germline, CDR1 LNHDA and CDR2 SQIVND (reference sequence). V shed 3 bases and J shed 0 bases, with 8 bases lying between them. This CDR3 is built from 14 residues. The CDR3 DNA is TGTGCCAGTAGTATTGCAGGGGCTAACTATGGCTACACCTTC. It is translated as CASSIAGANYGYTF.

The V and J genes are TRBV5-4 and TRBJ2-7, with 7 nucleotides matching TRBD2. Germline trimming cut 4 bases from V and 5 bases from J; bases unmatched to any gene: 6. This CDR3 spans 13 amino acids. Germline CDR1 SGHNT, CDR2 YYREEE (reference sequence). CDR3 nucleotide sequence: TGTGCCAGCAGCCGGACTAGTAGCCACGAGCAGTACTTC. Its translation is CASSRTSSHEQYF.

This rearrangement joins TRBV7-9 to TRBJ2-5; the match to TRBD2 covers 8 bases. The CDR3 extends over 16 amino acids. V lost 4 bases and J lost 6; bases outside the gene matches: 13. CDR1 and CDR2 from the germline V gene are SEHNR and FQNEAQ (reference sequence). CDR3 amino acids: CASSSRDPAGAKTQYF. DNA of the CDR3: TGTGCCAGCAGCTCCCGTGACCCAGCGGGAGCGAAGACCCAGTACTTC.

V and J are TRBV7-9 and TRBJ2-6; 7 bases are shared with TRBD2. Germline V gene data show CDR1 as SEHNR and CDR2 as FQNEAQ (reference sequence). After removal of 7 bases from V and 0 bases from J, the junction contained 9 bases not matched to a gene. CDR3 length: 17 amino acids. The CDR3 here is CASTPRGRGSGANVLTF. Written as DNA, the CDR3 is TGTGCCAGCACTCCTCGGGGGAGGGGCTCTGGGGCCAACGTCCTGACTTTC.

The CDR3 bases are TGCGCCAGCAGCTTGGACCTGACCGGAGGGTACACCTTC. Its protein product is CASSLDLTGGYTF. This chain links TRBV5-1 with TRBJ1-2, with no clear D. The CDR3 loop spans 13 amino acids. Germline V gives CDR1 SGHRS, CDR2 YFSETQ. Trimming left V 0 bases short and J 11 bases short, with 14 bases between.

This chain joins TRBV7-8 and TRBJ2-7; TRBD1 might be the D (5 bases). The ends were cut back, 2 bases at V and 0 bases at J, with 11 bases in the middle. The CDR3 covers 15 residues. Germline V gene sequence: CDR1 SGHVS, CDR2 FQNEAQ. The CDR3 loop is CASSLLDKSSYEQYF. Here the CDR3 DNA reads TGTGCCAGCAGCTTATTGGACAAAAGCTCCTACGAGCAGTACTTC.

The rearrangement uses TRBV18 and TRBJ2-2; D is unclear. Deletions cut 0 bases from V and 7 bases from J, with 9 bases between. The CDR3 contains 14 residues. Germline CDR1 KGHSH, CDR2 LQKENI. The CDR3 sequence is CASSPPGNRGELFF. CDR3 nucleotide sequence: TGTGCCAGCTCACCACCGGGCAACCGCGGGGAGCTGTTTTTT.

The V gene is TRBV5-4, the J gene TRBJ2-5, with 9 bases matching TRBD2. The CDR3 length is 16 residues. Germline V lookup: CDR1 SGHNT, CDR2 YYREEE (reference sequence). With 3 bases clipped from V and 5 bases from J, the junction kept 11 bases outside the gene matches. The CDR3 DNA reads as TGTGCCAGCAGCTGGGGGACTAGCTATATTAGGGAGACCCAGTACTTC. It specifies CASSWGTSYIRETQYF.

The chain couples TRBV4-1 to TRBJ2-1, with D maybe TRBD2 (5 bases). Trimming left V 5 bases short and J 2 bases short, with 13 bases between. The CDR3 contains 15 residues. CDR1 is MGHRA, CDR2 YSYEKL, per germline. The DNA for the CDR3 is TGCGCCAGCAGCTCAACGCCCGGGGCCTACAATGAGCAGTTCTTC. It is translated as CASSSTPGAYNEQFF.

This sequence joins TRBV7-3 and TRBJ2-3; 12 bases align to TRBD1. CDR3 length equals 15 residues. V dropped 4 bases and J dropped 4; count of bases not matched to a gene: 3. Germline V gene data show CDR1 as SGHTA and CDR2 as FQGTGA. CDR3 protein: CASSSGTGGADTQYF. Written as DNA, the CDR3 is TGTGCCAGCAGCTCCGGGACAGGGGGCGCAGATACGCAGTATTTT.

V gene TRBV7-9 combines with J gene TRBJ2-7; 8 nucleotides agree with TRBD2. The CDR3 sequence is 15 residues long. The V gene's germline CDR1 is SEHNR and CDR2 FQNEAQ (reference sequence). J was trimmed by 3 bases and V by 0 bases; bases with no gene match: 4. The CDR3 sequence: CASSLAPGGSYEQYF. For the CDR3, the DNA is TGTGCCAGCAGCTTAGCCCCGGGAGGGAGCTACGAGCAGTACTTC.

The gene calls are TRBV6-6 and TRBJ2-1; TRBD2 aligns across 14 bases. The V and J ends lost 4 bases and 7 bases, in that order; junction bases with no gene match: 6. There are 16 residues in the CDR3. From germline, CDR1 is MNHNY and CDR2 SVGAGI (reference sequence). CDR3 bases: TGTGCCAGCAGTTCTCAAGGGACTAGCGGGAGAAATGAGCAGTTCTTC. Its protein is CASSSQGTSGRNEQFF.

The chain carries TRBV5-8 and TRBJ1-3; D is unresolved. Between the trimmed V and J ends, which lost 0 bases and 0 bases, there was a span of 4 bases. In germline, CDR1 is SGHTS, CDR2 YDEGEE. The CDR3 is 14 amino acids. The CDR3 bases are TGTGCCAGCAGCTTGGGCGACTCTGGAAACACCATATATTTT. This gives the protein CASSLGDSGNTIYF.

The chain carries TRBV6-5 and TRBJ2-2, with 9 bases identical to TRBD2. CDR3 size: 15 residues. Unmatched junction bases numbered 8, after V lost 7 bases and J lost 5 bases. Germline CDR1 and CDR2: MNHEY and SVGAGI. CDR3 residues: CASTSGTSSTGELFF. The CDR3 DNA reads TGTGCCAGCACATCAGGGACTAGCTCGACCGGGGAGCTGTTTTTT.

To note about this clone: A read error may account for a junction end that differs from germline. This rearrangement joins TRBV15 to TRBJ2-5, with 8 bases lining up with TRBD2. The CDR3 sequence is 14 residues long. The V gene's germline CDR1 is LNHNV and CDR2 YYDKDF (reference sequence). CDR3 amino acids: CATSLAGGGQTQYF. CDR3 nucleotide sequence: TGTGCGACCAGTCTCGCGGGAGGCGGCCAGACCCAGTACTTC.